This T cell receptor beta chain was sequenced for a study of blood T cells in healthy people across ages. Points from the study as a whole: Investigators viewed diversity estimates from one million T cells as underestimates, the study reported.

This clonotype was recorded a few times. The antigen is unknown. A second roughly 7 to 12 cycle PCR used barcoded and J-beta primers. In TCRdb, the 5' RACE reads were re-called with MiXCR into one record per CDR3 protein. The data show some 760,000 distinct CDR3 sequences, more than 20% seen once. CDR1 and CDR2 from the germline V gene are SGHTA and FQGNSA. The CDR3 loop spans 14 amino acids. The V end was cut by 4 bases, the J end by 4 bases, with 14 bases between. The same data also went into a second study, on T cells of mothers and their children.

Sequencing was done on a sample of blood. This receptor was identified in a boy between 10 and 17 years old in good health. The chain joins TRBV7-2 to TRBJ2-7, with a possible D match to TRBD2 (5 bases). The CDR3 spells CASSSSGLAYEQYF. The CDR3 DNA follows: TGTGCCAGCAGCTCCTCGGGGTTAGCTTACGAGCAGTACTTC.